This T cell receptor beta chain derives from a study of shared clonotypes between healthy human individuals. Whole-study findings and limits: In a few donors, around 5.5% of naive CD4 clonotypes appeared in common. Estimated richness values were generally larger in naive subsets than in memory subsets.

Sequencing was performed with immunoSEQ multiplex PCR; in TCRdb, only in-frame clones are kept and a portion is missing. The data show about 2 million clones, 85% to 95% seen once. Per germline, CDR1 SGDLS and CDR2 YYNGEE. V trimming: 3 bases; J trimming: 6 bases; junction bases outside the gene matches: 8. This CDR3 has 15 residues. As to this clone: Its antigen is not identified.

The sequenced sample was naive CD4+ T cells sorted from blood. Subset here: CD45RA+ positively selected. This TCR derives from a man aged 18 to 29 in good health. This sequence joins TRBV9 and TRBJ1-5; 8 bases fit TRBD1. This chain's CDR3 is CASSAGTGGGQPQHF. In nucleotides, the CDR3 is TGTGCCAGCAGCGCTGGGACAGGAGGCGGTCAGCCCCAGCATTTT.